The 21 T cell receptor beta chains below come from one sample, sequenced in a study of OX40 agonist ivuxolimab in advanced cancers. Measured with immunoSEQ multiplex PCR; TCRdb has only the in-frame clones, and not every one. The table lists approximately 100,000 clones, around 90% of them singletons. The sample consisted of CD4+ or CD8+ T cells sorted from blood, taken in a trial of the OX40 agonist ivuxolimab. The source of these receptors is an adult with an advanced solid tumor such as melanoma, head and neck, liver or kidney cancer.

The chain joins TRBV30 to TRBJ2-2; TRBD1 agrees at 7 bases. Germline V gives CDR1 GTSNPN, CDR2 SVGIG (reference sequence). The length of the CDR3 is 15 residues. V trimming: 1 base; J trimming: 4 bases; junction bases outside the gene matches: 6. The CDR3 DNA sequence: TGTGCCTGGAGTGCCGGGACAGCCATCACCGGGGAGCTGTTTTTT. Translated: CAWSAGTAITGELFF. Filled out from reference TRBV30 and TRBJ2-2, the complete variable domain reads SQTIHQWPATLVQPVGSPLSLECTVEGTSNPNLYWYRQAAGRGLQLLFYSVGIGQISSEVPQNLSASRPQDRQFILSSKKLLLSDSGFYLCAWSAGTAITGELFFGEGSRLTVL.

The rearrangement links TRBV4-1 to TRBJ1-1; 7 bases fit TRBD1. This CDR3 has 19 residues. The germline CDR1 and CDR2 sequences are MGHRA and YSYEKL. The V gene end was trimmed by 1 base and the J gene end by 1 base; junction bases not matched to a gene: 15. The CDR3 protein is CASSQVLGGLRLGNTEAFF. DNA for the CDR3: TGCGCCAGCAGCCAAGTGTTAGGGGGCTTACGTTTGGGGAACACTGAAGCTTTCTTT.

The chain is built from TRBV5-1 and TRBJ1-3, with 7 bases aligning to TRBD1. V lost 4 bases, J lost 8 bases, and 9 bases stayed unmatched. Per the germline V gene, CDR1 is SGHRS and CDR2 is YFSETQ. The length of the CDR3 is 14 residues. CDR3 DNA: TGCGCCAGCAGCCCGGGACAGACGATGGACACCATATATTTT. As protein: CASSPGQTMDTIYF.

The V call is TRBV5-1, the J call TRBJ2-4, with 9 nucleotides matching TRBD1. J lost 5 bases, V lost 6 bases, and 15 bases had no gene match. Germline CDR1 is SGHRS and CDR2 is YFSETQ. The CDR3 is 17 residues long. CDR3 residues: CASTWEGQGKGENIQYF. In nucleotides, the CDR3 is TGCGCCAGCACTTGGGAAGGACAGGGGAAGGGGGAAAACATTCAGTACTTC.

The J gene is TRBJ2-6, the V gene TRBV19; D is uncertain. Deletions cut 6 bases from V and 0 bases from J, with 3 bases between. Germline V lookup: CDR1 LNHDA, CDR2 SQIVND (reference sequence). This CDR3 is built from 13 residues. CDR3 DNA: TGTGCCAGTAGCAACTCTGGGGCCAACGTCCTGACTTTC. The encoded protein is CASSNSGANVLTF.

This clone was observed a single time. This rearrangement joins TRBV4-2 to TRBJ2-5; D might be TRBD1 (6 bases). CDR3 length: 19 amino acids. V was shortened by 1 base and J by 4 bases, with 25 bases between the two germline ends. Per the germline V gene, CDR1 is LGHNA and CDR2 is YNFKEQ. The CDR3 nucleotides are TGTGCCAGCAGCCAAGGTTTGCGGACAGAGGACGATAACCGAGAGACCCAGTACTTC. Translating gives CASSQGLRTEDDNRETQYF.

This clone has a single count. The chain combines TRBV11-3 with TRBJ2-7; 8 nucleotides line up with TRBD2. The germline CDR1 and CDR2 sequences are SGHNT and YENEEA. The ends lost 1 base at V and 13 bases at J; junction bases unmatched: 9. The CDR3 runs to 13 residues. CDR3 region: CASSLGGGRPSYF. The CDR3 region has the DNA TGTGCCAGCAGCTTAGGAGGCGGGAGGCCTTCTTACTTC.

The V gene is TRBV7-3, the J gene TRBJ2-3; 11 positions agree with TRBD2. Trimming at V came to 1 base and at J to 3 bases, leaving 9 bases not matched to a gene. Germline CDR1 is SGHTA and CDR2 is FQGTGA. This CDR3 is built from 18 residues. This CDR3 reads CASSLRPVSGGATDTQYF. CDR3 bases: TGTGCCAGCAGCTTAAGGCCCGTTAGCGGGGGGGCGACAGATACGCAGTATTTT.

CDR3 loop: CASSLDGTGVYGYTF. DNA of the CDR3: TGTGCCAGCAGCTTAGATGGCACAGGGGTTTATGGCTACACCTTC. V usage is TRBV7-3 and J usage is TRBJ1-2; TRBD1 agrees at 7 bases. After removal of 2 bases from V and 5 bases from J, the junction contained 8 bases not matched to a gene. The CDR3 is 15 residues long. Germline CDR1 reads SGHTA; CDR2 reads FQGTGA. Together with reference TRBV7-3 and TRBJ1-2, the CDR3 gives the full variable domain: GAGVSQTPSNKVTEKGKYVELRCDPISGHTALYWYRQSLGQGPEFLIYFQGTGAADDSGLPNDRFFAVRPEGSVSTLKIQRTERGDSAVYLCASSLDGTGVYGYTFGSGTRLTVV.

The chain employs TRBV5-1 and TRBJ2-1; 7 nucleotides line up with TRBD2. This CDR3 has 12 amino acids. V was pared by 4 bases and J by 8 bases, with 3 bases of the junction left unmatched. Germline V CDR1 and CDR2: SGHRS, YFSETQ. The DNA of the CDR3 is TGCGCCAGCAGCCCGGGAGGCTATGAGCAGTTCTTC. This gives the protein CASSPGGYEQFF.

V is TRBV6-6 and J is TRBJ1-2; 9 bases are shared with TRBD1. There are 13 residues in the CDR3. Unmatched junction bases numbered 9, after V lost 10 bases and J lost 6 bases. From germline, CDR1 is MNHNY and CDR2 SVGAGI (reference sequence). CDR3 nucleotide sequence: TGTGCCATACAAGGACAGGGGATGAATGGCTACACCTTC. It encodes CAIQGQGMNGYTF.

V is TRBV6-1 and J is TRBJ1-3; 7 bases are a match to TRBD1. Trimming at V came to 4 bases and at J to 3 bases, leaving 12 bases not matched to a gene. Germline CDR1 reads MNHNS; CDR2 reads SASEGT. There are 17 residues in the CDR3. The CDR3 region is CASSVDGQGVGGNTIYF. DNA for the CDR3: TGTGCCAGCAGTGTAGACGGGCAGGGGGTAGGTGGAAACACCATATATTTT.

Only a few counts were recorded for this clone. The J gene is TRBJ2-7, the V gene TRBV6-1, with D possibly TRBD2 on 5 matching bases. The CDR3 sequence is 11 residues long. Germline V gene sequence: CDR1 MNHNS, CDR2 SASEGT. The germline V and J ends were trimmed by 5 bases and 6 bases, with 8 bases remaining between them. The CDR3 DNA reads as TGTGCCAGCAGTCAAGGGAGCGAGCAGTACTTC. The encoded protein is CASSQGSEQYF.

The V gene is TRBV9, the J gene TRBJ1-2; 10 bases are a match to TRBD1. The CDR3 length is 15 residues. The V and J ends lost 3 bases and 1 base, in that order; junction bases with no gene match: 3. The germline V gene has CDR1 SGDLS and CDR2 YYNGEE. CDR3 coding DNA: TGTGCCAGCAGCGAGACAGGGGGCGGTAACTATGGCTACACCTTC. It translates to CASSETGGGNYGYTF.

This clone turned up a few times. The V and J genes are TRBV2 and TRBJ2-1; D could derive from TRBD1 or TRBD2 (6 bases each). CDR1 and CDR2 from the germline V gene are SNHLY and FYNNEI. This CDR3 comprises 15 residues. Deletions cut 6 bases from V and 6 bases from J, with 18 bases between. The CDR3 DNA is TGTGCCAGCAGGAGTGGGGGGCGGATAGGCAATGAGCAGTTCTTC. Its translation is CASRSGGRIGNEQFF.

The chain has TRBV5-3 and TRBJ2-1; 9 positions match TRBD2. TRBV5-3 is recorded as an ORF, its role being uncertain. V was pared by 4 bases and J by 1 base, with 12 bases of the junction left unmatched. The CDR3 sequence is 18 residues long. CDR3 DNA sequence: TGTGCCAGAAGCCTGAATGGCGGGAGGGCAAGTTCCTACAATGAGCAGTTCTTC. This translates into CARSLNGGRASSYNEQFF.

The chain has TRBV19 and TRBJ2-1; possible D gene TRBD2, 6 bases. Germline-derived CDR1 and CDR2 are LNHDA and SQIVND (reference sequence). The CDR3 contains 15 residues. Trimming cost V 8 bases and J 4 bases, with 18 bases left between them. The CDR3 coding sequence is TGTGCCAGTTCGAGTAGGACTATTTCTTACAATGAGCAGTTCTTC. Protein product: CASSSRTISYNEQFF. Complete variable domain (other parts from reference TRBV19 and TRBJ2-1): DGGITQSPKYLFRKEGQNVTLSCEQNLNHDAMYWYRQDPGQGLRLIYYSQIVNDFQKGDIAEGYSVSREKKESFPLTVTSAQKNPTAFYLCASSSRTISYNEQFFGPGTRLTVL.

V usage is TRBV11-3 and J usage is TRBJ1-1; possible D gene TRBD1, 6 bases. V dropped 4 bases and J dropped 6 bases, with 12 bases sitting between them. The CDR3 totals 13 residues. The germline CDR1 and CDR2 sequences are SGHNT and YENEEA. The CDR3 region has the DNA TGTGCCAGCAGCTCCACAGGGATTTCTGAAGCTTTCTTT. It encodes CASSSTGISEAFF.

The chain carries TRBV5-1 and TRBJ2-1; 7 bases align to TRBD1. The V segment lost 4 bases and the J segment 3 bases; nucleotides outside the gene matches: 7. Germline CDR1 reads SGHRS; CDR2 reads YFSETQ. The CDR3 is made up of 15 amino acids. DNA of the CDR3: TGCGCCAGCAGCACCGGACAGGTTAACTACAATGAGCAGTTCTTC. It translates to CASSTGQVNYNEQFF. The whole variable domain, remainder taken from reference TRBV5-1 and TRBJ2-1, is KAGVTQTPRYLIKTRGQQVTLSCSPISGHRSVSWYQQTPGQGLQFLFEYFSETQRNKGNFPGRFSGRQFSNSRSEMNVSTLELGDSALYLCASSTGQVNYNEQFFGPGTRLTVL.

The chain joins TRBV19 to TRBJ2-5; possible D gene TRBD1, 5 bases. CDR1 and CDR2 (germline): LNHDA, SQIVND (reference sequence). Trimming cost V 3 bases and J 2 bases, with 10 bases left between them. This CDR3 comprises 14 residues. CDR3 in DNA: TGTGCCAGTAGTATTACAGGACCTCAAGAGACCCAGTACTTC. It translates to CASSITGPQETQYF.

The chain recombines TRBV7-3 with TRBJ2-7; 8 nucleotides line up with TRBD1. V shed 1 base, J shed 7 bases, and the junction held 6 bases outside the gene matches. Germline V gene data show CDR1 as SGHTA and CDR2 as FQGTGA. This CDR3 contains 14 residues. CDR3 DNA: TGTGCCAGCAGCTTAAGTCAGGGGGCAGGGGAGCAGTACTTC. It codes for CASSLSQGAGEQYF.